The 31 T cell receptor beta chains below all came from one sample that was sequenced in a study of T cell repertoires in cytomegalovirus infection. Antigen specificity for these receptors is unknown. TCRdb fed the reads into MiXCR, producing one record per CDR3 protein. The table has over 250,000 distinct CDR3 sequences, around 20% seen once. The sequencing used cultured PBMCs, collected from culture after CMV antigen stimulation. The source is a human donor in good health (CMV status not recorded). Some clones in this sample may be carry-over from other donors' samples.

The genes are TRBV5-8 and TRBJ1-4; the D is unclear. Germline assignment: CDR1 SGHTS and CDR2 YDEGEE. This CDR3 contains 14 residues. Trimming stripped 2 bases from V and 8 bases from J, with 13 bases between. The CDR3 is CASSFLSGFEKLFF. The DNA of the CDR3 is TGTGCCAGCAGCTTTCTTTCGGGATTCGAAAAACTGTTTTTT.

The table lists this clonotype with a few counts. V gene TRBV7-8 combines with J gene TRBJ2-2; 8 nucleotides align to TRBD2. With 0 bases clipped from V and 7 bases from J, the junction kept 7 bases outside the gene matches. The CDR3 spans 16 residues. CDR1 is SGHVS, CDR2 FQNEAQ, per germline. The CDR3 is CASSLAQGLVGGELFF. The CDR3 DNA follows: TGTGCCAGCAGCTTAGCGCAGGGACTAGTGGGCGGGGAGCTGTTTTTT.

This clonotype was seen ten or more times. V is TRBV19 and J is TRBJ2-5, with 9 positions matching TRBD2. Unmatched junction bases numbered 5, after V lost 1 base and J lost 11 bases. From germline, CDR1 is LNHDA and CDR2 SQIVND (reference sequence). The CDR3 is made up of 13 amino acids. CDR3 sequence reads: CASSIGPSGIQYF. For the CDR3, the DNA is TGTGCCAGTAGTATAGGTCCTAGCGGGATACAGTACTTC.

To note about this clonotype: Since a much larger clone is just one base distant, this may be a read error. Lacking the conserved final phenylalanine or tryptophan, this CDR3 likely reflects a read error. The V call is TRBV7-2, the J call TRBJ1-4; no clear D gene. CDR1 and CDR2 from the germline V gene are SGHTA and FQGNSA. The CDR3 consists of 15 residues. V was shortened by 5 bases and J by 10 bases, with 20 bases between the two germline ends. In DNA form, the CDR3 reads TGTGCCAGCAGCCCGCCCGGTACCCGGGGTGGAAAACTGTTTCTT. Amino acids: CASSPPGTRGGKLFL.

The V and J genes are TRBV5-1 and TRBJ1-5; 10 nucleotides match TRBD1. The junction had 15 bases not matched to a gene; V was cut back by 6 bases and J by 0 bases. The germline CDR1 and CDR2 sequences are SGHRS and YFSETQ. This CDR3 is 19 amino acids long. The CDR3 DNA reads TGCGCCAGCATCGACCGGGACAGGGGAACTTTTTGTAGCAATCAGCCCCAGCATTTT. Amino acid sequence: CASIDRDRGTFCSNQPQHF.

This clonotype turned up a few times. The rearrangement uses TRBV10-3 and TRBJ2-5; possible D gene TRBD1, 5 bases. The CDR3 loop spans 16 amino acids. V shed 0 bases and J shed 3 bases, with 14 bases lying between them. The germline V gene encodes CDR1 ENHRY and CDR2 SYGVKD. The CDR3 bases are TGTGCCATCAGTGAGTCGGGTAGTGGCAGGGAAGAGACCCAGTACTTC. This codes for CAISESGSGREETQYF.

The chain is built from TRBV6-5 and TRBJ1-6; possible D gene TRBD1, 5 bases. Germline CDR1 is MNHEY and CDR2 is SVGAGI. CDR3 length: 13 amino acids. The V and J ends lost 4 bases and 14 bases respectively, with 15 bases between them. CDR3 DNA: TGTGCCAGCAGTTCCCCAGGGCGCTGGGCCCTCCACTTT. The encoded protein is CASSSPGRWALHF.

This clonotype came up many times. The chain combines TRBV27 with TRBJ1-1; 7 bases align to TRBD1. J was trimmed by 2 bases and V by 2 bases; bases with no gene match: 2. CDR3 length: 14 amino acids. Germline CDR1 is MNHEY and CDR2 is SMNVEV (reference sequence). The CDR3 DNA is TGTGCCAGCAGTTTAACAGGGGACAACACTGAAGCTTTCTTT. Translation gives CASSLTGDNTEAFF.

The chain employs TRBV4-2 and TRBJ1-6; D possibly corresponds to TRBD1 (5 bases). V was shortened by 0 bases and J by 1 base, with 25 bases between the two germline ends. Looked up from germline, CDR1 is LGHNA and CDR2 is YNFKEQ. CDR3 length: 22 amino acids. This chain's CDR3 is CASSQDLFLPSGEGSYNSPLHF. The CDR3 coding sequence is TGTGCCAGCAGCCAAGATCTTTTTCTACCTTCGGGGGAGGGTTCCTATAATTCACCCCTCCACTTT.

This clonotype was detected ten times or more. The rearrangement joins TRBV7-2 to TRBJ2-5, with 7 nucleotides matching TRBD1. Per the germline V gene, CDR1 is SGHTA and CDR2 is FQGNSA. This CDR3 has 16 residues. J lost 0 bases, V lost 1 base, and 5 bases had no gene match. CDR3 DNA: TGTGCCAGCAGCTTAGACGAGGGGGCCCACCAAGAGACCCAGTACTTC. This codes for CASSLDEGAHQETQYF.

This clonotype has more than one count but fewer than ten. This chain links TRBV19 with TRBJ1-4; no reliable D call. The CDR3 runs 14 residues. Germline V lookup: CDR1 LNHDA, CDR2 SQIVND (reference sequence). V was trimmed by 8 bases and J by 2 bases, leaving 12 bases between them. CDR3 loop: CASSWLSTNEKLFF. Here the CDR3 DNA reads TGTGCCAGTTCCTGGTTGTCGACTAATGAAAAACTGTTTTTT. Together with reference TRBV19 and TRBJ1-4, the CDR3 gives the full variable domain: DGGITQSPKYLFRKEGQNVTLSCEQNLNHDAMYWYRQDPGQGLRLIYYSQIVNDFQKGDIAEGYSVSREKKESFPLTVTSAQKNPTAFYLCASSWLSTNEKLFFGSGTQLSVL.

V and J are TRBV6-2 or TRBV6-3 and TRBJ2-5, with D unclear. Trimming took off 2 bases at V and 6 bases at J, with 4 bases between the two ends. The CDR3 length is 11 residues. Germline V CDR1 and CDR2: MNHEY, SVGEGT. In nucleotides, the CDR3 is TGTGCCAGCAGTTACGGACAGACCCAGTACTTC. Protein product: CASSYGQTQYF.

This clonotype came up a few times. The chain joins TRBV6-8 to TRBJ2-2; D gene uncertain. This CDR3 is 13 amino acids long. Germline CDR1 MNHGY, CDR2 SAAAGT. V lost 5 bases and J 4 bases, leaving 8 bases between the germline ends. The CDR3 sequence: CASSLEITGELFF. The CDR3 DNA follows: TGTGCCAGCAGTCTCGAGATCACCGGGGAGCTGTTTTTT.

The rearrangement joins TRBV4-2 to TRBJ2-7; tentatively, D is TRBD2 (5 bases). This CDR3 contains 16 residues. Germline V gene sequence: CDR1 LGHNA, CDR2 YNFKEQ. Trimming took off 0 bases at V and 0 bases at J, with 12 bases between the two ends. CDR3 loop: CASSQEEAGGSYEQYF. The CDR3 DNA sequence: TGTGCCAGCAGCCAAGAGGAGGCGGGCGGCTCCTACGAGCAGTACTTC.

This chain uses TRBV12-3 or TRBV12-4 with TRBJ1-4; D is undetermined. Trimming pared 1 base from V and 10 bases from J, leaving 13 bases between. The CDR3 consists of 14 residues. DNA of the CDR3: TGTGCCAGCAGTTTAGGGACGGTCGGCGGAAAACTGTTTTTT. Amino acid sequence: CASSLGTVGGKLFF.

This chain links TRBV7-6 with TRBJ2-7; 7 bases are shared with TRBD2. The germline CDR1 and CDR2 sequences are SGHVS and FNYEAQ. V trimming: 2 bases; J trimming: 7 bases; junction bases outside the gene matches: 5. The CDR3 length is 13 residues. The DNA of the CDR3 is TGTGCCAGCAGCTTACCGCGGGAGTATGAGCAGTACTTC. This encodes CASSLPREYEQYF.

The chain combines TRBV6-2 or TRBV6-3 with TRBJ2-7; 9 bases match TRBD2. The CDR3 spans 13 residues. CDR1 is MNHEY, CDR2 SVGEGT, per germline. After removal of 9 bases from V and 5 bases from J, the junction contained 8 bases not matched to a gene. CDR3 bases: TGTGCCAGTTGGAGCGGGAGGAGCGACGAGCAGTACGTC. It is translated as CASWSGRSDEQYV.

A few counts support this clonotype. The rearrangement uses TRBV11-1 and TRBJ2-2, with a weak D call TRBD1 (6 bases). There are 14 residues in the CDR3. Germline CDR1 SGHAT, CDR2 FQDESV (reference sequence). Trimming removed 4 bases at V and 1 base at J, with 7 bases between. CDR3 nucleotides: TGTGCCAGCAGCTGGGGGCAGAACACCGGGGAGCTGTTTTTT. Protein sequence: CASSWGQNTGELFF.

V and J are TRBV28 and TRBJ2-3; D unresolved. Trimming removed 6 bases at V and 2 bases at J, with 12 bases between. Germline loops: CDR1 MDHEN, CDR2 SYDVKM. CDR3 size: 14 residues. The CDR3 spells CASSRQVDTDTQYF. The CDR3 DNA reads TGTGCCAGCAGCAGGCAAGTTGACACAGATACGCAGTATTTT.

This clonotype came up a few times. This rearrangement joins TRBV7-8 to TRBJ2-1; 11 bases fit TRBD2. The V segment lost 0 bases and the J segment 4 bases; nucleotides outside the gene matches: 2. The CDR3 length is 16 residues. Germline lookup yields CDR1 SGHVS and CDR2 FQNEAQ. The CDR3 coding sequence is TGTGCCAGCAGCTTAGCGGGACTAGCGGCATACAATGAGCAGTTCTTC. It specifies CASSLAGLAAYNEQFF.

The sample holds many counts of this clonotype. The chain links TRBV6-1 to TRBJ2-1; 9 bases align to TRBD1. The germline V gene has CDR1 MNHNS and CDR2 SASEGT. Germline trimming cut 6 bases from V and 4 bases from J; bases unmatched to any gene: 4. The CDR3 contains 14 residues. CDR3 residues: CASRTGQGYNEQFF. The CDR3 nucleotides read TGTGCCAGCAGAACGGGACAGGGTTACAATGAGCAGTTCTTC.

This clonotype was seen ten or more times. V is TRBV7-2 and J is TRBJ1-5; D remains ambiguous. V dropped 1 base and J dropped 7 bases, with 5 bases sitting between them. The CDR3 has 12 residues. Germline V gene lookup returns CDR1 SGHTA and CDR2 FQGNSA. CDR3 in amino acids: CASSLGEQPQHF. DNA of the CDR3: TGTGCCAGCAGCTTAGGCGAACAGCCCCAGCATTTT.

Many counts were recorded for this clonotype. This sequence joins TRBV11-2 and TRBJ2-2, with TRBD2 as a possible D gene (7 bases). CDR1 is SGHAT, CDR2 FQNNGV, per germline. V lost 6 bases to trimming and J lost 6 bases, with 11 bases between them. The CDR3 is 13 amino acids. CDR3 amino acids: CASSWEGAGELFF. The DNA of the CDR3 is TGTGCCAGCAGTTGGGAGGGGGCCGGGGAGCTGTTTTTT.

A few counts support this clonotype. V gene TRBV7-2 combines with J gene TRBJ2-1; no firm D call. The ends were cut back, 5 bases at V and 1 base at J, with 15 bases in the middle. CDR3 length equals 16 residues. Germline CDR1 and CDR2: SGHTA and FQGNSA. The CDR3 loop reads CASSPIGQKSYNEQFF. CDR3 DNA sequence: TGTGCCAGCAGCCCCATCGGGCAAAAGTCCTACAATGAGCAGTTCTTC.

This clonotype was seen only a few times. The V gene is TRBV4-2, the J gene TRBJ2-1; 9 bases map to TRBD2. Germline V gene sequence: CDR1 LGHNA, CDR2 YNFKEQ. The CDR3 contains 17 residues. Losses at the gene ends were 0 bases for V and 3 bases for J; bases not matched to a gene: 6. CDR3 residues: CASSQDKTSGSYNEQFF. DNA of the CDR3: TGTGCCAGCAGCCAAGATAAGACTAGCGGTAGCTACAATGAGCAGTTCTTC.

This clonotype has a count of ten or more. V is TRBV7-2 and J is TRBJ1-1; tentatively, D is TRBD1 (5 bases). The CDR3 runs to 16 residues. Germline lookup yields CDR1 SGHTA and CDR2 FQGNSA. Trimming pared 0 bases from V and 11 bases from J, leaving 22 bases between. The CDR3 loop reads CASSLASFWGTLTAFF. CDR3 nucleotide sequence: TGTGCCAGCAGCTTAGCTTCTTTTTGGGGGACTTTAACGGCTTTCTTT.

The DNA for the CDR3 is TGCGCCAGCAGCCAATTGGGGGGCGTCCAAGAGACCCAGTACTTC. This sequence encodes CASSQLGGVQETQYF. The chain employs TRBV4-1 and TRBJ2-5, with D possibly called TRBD1 or TRBD2 (6 bases each). This CDR3 contains 15 residues. The germline CDR1 and CDR2 sequences are MGHRA and YSYEKL. V shed 2 bases and J shed 1 base, with 11 bases lying between them.

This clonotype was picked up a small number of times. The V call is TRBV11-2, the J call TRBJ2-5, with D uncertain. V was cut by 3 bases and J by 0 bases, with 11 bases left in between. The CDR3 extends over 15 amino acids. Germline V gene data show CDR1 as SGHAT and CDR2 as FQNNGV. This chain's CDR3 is CASSFGYHYQETQYF. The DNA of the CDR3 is TGTGCCAGCAGCTTTGGGTACCATTACCAAGAGACCCAGTACTTC.

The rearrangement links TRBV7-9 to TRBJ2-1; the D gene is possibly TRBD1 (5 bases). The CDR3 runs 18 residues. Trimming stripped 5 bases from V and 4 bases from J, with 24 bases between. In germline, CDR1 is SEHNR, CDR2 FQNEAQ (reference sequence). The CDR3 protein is CASSIPPARVLPYNEQFF. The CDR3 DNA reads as TGTGCCAGCAGCATACCCCCCGCCAGGGTACTCCCGTACAATGAGCAGTTCTTC.

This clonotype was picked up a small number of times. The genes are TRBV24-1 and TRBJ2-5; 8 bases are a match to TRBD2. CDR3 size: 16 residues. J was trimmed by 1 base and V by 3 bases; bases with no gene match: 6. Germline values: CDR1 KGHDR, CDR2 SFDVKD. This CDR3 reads CATSDGIAGFQETQYF. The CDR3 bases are TGTGCCACCAGTGATGGGATAGCGGGGTTCCAAGAGACCCAGTACTTC.

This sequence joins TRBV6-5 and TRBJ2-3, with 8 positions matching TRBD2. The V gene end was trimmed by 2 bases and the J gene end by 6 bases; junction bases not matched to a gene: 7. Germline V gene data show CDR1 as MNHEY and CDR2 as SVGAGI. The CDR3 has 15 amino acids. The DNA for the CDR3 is TGTGCCAGCAGTTACCGAGCGGGAGTGTGGGATACGCAGTATTTT. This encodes CASSYRAGVWDTQYF.